One T cell receptor beta chain is described in this entry. This entry is derived from a study of blood T cell repertoires in COVID-19. In the study overall: Donors in the United States, Italy and Spain gave samples during acute or convalescent COVID-19.

Authors' methods: From reference gene primer amplification, estimates of nucleated cell counts were derived. Sequencing used immunoSEQ multiplex PCR; TCRdb keeps in-frame clones, though not all of them. V and J calls plus clone size are reproduced from that table; the DNA served to infer D and trimming. This table holds about 280,000 clones, around nine tenths found once. The specimen sequenced was peripheral blood. This receptor was obtained from a woman aged 30 to 39 with COVID-19, enrolled during active disease.

The CDR3 sequence is CASSFGLPAAGELFF. DNA of the CDR3: TGTGCCAGCAGCTTTGGACTCCCCGCGGCCGGGGAGCTGTTTTTT. The V call is TRBV7-6, the J call TRBJ2-2, with D perhaps matching TRBD2 (5 bases). The germline V gene encodes CDR1 SGHVS and CDR2 FNYEAQ. This CDR3 region has 15 residues. The germline V and J ends were trimmed by 3 bases and 6 bases, with 14 bases remaining between them.